These 28 T cell receptor beta chains were all obtained from the same sample, sequenced in a study of beta chain features in type 1 diabetes. Reverse transcribing all isolated RNA meant expressed TCRB transcripts were sequenced. Profiled with immunoSEQ multiplex PCR; TCRdb holds only in-frame clones, not every one. Of a few hundred thousand clones in the sample, 7.5% to 10% were seen once. Material: naive CD4+ T cells from blood. Receptor source: a young woman in good health.

This clone turned up a few times. The chain employs TRBV5-4 and TRBJ1-2; D remains ambiguous. Germline CDR1 and CDR2: SGHNT and YYREEE (reference sequence). The CDR3 loop spans 14 amino acids. V was shortened by 0 bases and J by 5 bases, with 11 bases between the two germline ends. The DNA of the CDR3 is TGTGCCAGCAGCTTGGTTTCGGTTTCTTATGGCTACACCTTC. This sequence encodes CASSLVSVSYGYTF.

This sequence joins TRBV6-1 and TRBJ1-6; D remains ambiguous. This CDR3 has 14 amino acids. Germline CDR1 is MNHNS and CDR2 is SASEGT. The V end lost 2 bases, the J end lost 9 bases, and 11 bases lay between the germline ends. The CDR3 region is CASSEFGGISPLHF. The CDR3 coding sequence is TGTGCCAGCAGTGAATTTGGCGGAATTTCACCCCTCCACTTT.

The chain is built from TRBV19 and TRBJ2-7, with D possibly TRBD1 on 5 matching bases. V lost 3 bases to trimming and J lost 5 bases, with 11 bases between them. The CDR3 covers 13 residues. Germline CDR1 reads LNHDA; CDR2 reads SQIVND (reference sequence). CDR3 DNA sequence: TGTGCCAGTAGTATCAGGGAAGGTGACGAGCAGTACTTC. Translation gives CASSIREGDEQYF. The variable domain in full, completed from reference TRBV19 and TRBJ2-7, reads DGGITQSPKYLFRKEGQNVTLSCEQNLNHDAMYWYRQDPGQGLRLIYYSQIVNDFQKGDIAEGYSVSREKKESFPLTVTSAQKNPTAFYLCASSIREGDEQYFGPGTRLTVT.

The chain employs TRBV5-1 and TRBJ2-1; 13 positions agree with TRBD2. V was pared by 4 bases and J by 5 bases, with 3 bases of the junction left unmatched. Germline-derived CDR1 and CDR2 are SGHRS and YFSETQ. This CDR3 contains 15 residues. DNA for the CDR3: TGCGCCAGCAGCGGCGGGACTAGCGGGAACAATGAGCAGTTCTTC. Translated: CASSGGTSGNNEQFF.

This clone was counted only a few times. The V and J genes are TRBV6-5 and TRBJ2-3; no firm D call. Germline-derived CDR1 and CDR2 are MNHEY and SVGAGI. CDR3 length: 15 residues. The ends were cut back, 2 bases at V and 0 bases at J, with 9 bases in the middle. The DNA of the CDR3 is TGTGCCAGCAGTTACCGCGGAACTAGCACAGATACGCAGTATTTT. Protein product: CASSYRGTSTDTQYF.

The chain joins TRBV15 to TRBJ1-3; D possibly corresponds to TRBD1 (6 bases). Germline V gives CDR1 LNHNV, CDR2 YYDKDF (reference sequence). The germline V and J ends were trimmed by 0 bases and 2 bases, with 14 bases remaining between them. This CDR3 is 17 amino acids long. CDR3 DNA sequence: TGTGCCACCAGCAGAGAAACATTTGGGGGCACTGGAAACACCATATATTTT. It specifies CATSRETFGGTGNTIYF.

This chain connects TRBV28 to TRBJ2-5, with 8 bases that match TRBD2. Trimming at V came to 8 bases and at J to 5 bases, leaving 10 bases not matched to a gene. This CDR3 is built from 14 residues. CDR1 MDHEN and CDR2 SYDVKM come from the germline V gene. CDR3 sequence: CASGISGTVETQYF. The CDR3 DNA reads as TGTGCCAGCGGCATTAGCGGGACGGTGGAGACCCAGTACTTC.

This clone was found a few times. V is TRBV6-5 and J is TRBJ2-7, with 7 bases matching TRBD1. V was pared by 6 bases and J by 0 bases, with 8 bases of the junction left unmatched. Germline values: CDR1 MNHEY, CDR2 SVGAGI. The CDR3 is 15 amino acids. CDR3 loop: CASRSGTAYSYEQYF. CDR3 DNA: TGTGCCAGCAGGTCCGGGACAGCCTACTCCTACGAGCAGTACTTC.

This clone was detected a few times. The chain combines TRBV9 with TRBJ2-1, with 7 bases identical to TRBD1. The germline gives CDR1 SGDLS, CDR2 YYNGEE. After removal of 1 base from V and 2 bases from J, the junction contained 6 bases not matched to a gene. The CDR3 has 16 residues. The CDR3 DNA is TGTGCCAGCAGCGTAACAGGGGCTGGGGCCTACAATGAGCAGTTCTTC. It encodes CASSVTGAGAYNEQFF. Full variable domain (missing parts from reference TRBV9 and TRBJ2-1): DSGVTQTPKHLITATGQRVTLRCSPRSGDLSVYWYQQSLDQGLQFLIQYYNGEERAKGNILERFSAQQFPDLHSELNLSSLELGDSALYFCASSVTGAGAYNEQFFGPGTRLTVL.

The CDR3 reads CASSPIFDRESRGYTF. The CDR3 DNA sequence: TGTGCCAGCAGCCCAATCTTTGACAGGGAGTCTCGAGGCTACACCTTC. The chain employs TRBV7-9 and TRBJ1-2; 7 bases align to TRBD1. The J segment lost 8 bases and the V segment lost 5 bases, leaving 17 bases of the junction unmatched. CDR3 length equals 16 residues. Germline lookup yields CDR1 SEHNR and CDR2 FQNEAQ (reference sequence).

There are a few counts of this clone. The chain joins TRBV6-5 to TRBJ2-5; a weak D match, TRBD2 (6 bases). CDR3 length equals 14 residues. The germline V gene has CDR1 MNHEY and CDR2 SVGAGI. V lost 6 bases and J 2 bases, leaving 13 bases between the germline ends. This CDR3 is CASSPTGEQETQYF. In nucleotides, the CDR3 is TGTGCCAGCAGCCCAACGGGGGAACAAGAGACCCAGTACTTC.

This clone was detected only a few times. This chain connects TRBV29-1 to TRBJ1-2; D might be TRBD1 (5 bases). Germline values: CDR1 SQVTM, CDR2 ANQGSEA. Trimming took off 8 bases at V and 6 bases at J, with 22 bases between the two ends. The CDR3 consists of 14 residues. The chain's CDR3 is CSPPPGAPRNGYTF. CDR3 coding DNA: TGCAGCCCCCCACCTGGGGCACCCCGGAATGGCTACACCTTC.

The gene calls are TRBV5-1 and TRBJ2-7, with no clear D. V was clipped by 0 bases and J by 1 base, with 5 bases between them. Per the germline V gene, CDR1 is SGHRS and CDR2 is YFSETQ. The length of the CDR3 is 13 residues. CDR3 amino acids: CASSLVTSYEQYF. The CDR3 nucleotides are TGCGCCAGCAGCTTGGTGACATCCTACGAGCAGTACTTC.

This clone was picked up a small number of times. This chain joins TRBV5-1 and TRBJ1-4, with D maybe TRBD1 (5 bases). The V end lost 2 bases, the J end lost 5 bases, and 10 bases lay between the germline ends. The length of the CDR3 is 14 residues. Per the germline V gene, CDR1 is SGHRS and CDR2 is YFSETQ. CDR3 amino acids: CASSLQVGNEKLFF. DNA of the CDR3: TGCGCCAGCAGCTTACAGGTGGGGAATGAAAAACTGTTTTTT.

In this sample, this clone turned up a few times. The rearrangement joins TRBV27 to TRBJ2-1; 9 nucleotides agree with TRBD2. CDR1 and CDR2 from the germline V gene are MNHEY and SMNVEV (reference sequence). V lost 10 bases to trimming and J lost 6 bases; unmatched junction nucleotides: 7. CDR3 length: 13 residues. The CDR3 DNA is TGTGCCACGAATAGCGGGAGAACCAATGAGCAGTTCTTC. As protein: CATNSGRTNEQFF.

J is TRBJ2-7 and V is TRBV6-1, with 15 bases that match TRBD2. J lost 3 bases, V lost 6 bases, and 6 bases had no gene match. Looked up from germline, CDR1 is MNHNS and CDR2 is SASEGT. This CDR3 contains 16 residues. CDR3 loop: CASREQGLAGGYEQYF. CDR3 DNA sequence: TGTGCCAGCAGGGAACAGGGACTAGCGGGAGGCTACGAGCAGTACTTC.

This clone was found a few times. This chain connects TRBV5-5 to TRBJ1-2, with 10 bases aligning to TRBD1. The CDR3 runs 17 residues. Per germline, CDR1 SGHKS and CDR2 YYEKEE (reference sequence). V shed 1 base, J shed 7 bases, and the junction held 13 bases outside the gene matches. In DNA, the CDR3 is TGTGCCAGCAGCTTGTTGGCACCGGGACAGGGGCCCGGTGGCTACACCTTC. Translation gives CASSLLAPGQGPGGYTF.

This clone has a handful of counts. No DNA is shown, since the ends of the CDR3 on it are uncertain; the CDR3 is the one TCRdb lists. The gene calls are TRBV27 and TRBJ2-7; TRBD1 reflects the table's D call only, with no check against the DNA. The CDR3 spans 12 amino acids, including both terminal residues. Germline V lookup: CDR1 MNHEY, CDR2 SMNVEV (reference sequence). The chain's CDR3 is CAPLWQVYEQYF.

This clone was found a few times. V gene TRBV5-1 combines with J gene TRBJ2-6; perhaps TRBD1 as D (5 bases). CDR3 length: 15 residues. CDR1 is SGHRS and CDR2 is YFSETQ in the germline V gene. The V end lost 0 bases, the J end lost 2 bases, and 6 bases lay between the germline ends. Here the CDR3 reads CASSLETAGANVLTF. The CDR3 DNA sequence: TGCGCCAGCAGCTTGGAGACAGCTGGGGCCAACGTCCTGACTTTC.

The CDR3 loop is CASSLRGGAPYNEQFF. The CDR3 DNA sequence: TGCGCCAGCAGCTTGCGTGGCGGGGCCCCCTACAATGAGCAGTTCTTC. V usage is TRBV5-1 and J usage is TRBJ2-1, with D maybe TRBD2 (6 bases). There are 16 residues in the CDR3. Trimming took off 1 base at V and 2 bases at J, with 13 bases between the two ends. The germline V gene has CDR1 SGHRS and CDR2 YFSETQ.

This clone has at least ten counts. This chain links TRBV5-4 with TRBJ2-5, with D unclear. There are 14 residues in the CDR3. Germline CDR1 is SGHNT and CDR2 is YYREEE (reference sequence). With 1 base removed from V and 7 bases from J, the gap between germline ends came to 14 bases. The CDR3 nucleotides are TGTGCCAGCAGCTTGAGCCAGGCGCCTCGGACCCAGTACTTC. The encoded protein is CASSLSQAPRTQYF. Full variable domain (remainder filled in from reference TRBV5-4 and TRBJ2-5): ETGVTQSPTHLIKTRGQQVTLRCSSQSGHNTVSWYQQALGQGPQFIFQYYREEENGRGNFPPRFSGLQFPNYSSELNVNALELDDSALYLCASSLSQAPRTQYFGPGTRLLVL.

In this sample, this clone turned up a few times. The chain has TRBV25-1 and TRBJ2-7; D not certain. V lost 8 bases, J lost 2 bases, and 22 bases lay in between. Germline CDR1 MGHDK, CDR2 SYGVNS. The CDR3 runs to 16 residues. The CDR3 DNA reads as TGTGCCAGCCTGAGCAGGCAGCTCAGTATCACCTACGAGCAGTACTTC. As protein: CASLSRQLSITYEQYF.

This clone was observed a handful of times. CDR3 loop: CASSVAERYTDTQYF. The CDR3 DNA follows: TGTGCCAGCAGCGTAGCTGAGAGATACACAGATACGCAGTATTTT. The chain joins TRBV9 to TRBJ2-3; no clear D gene. CDR3 length: 15 amino acids. The ends were cut back, 0 bases at V and 2 bases at J, with 10 bases in the middle. Germline V gives CDR1 SGDLS, CDR2 YYNGEE.

This CDR3 reads CARLPLRQGGYGYTF. In DNA form, the CDR3 reads TGCGCCAGACTGCCACTACGCCAGGGTGGATATGGCTACACCTTC. This chain uses TRBV23-1 with TRBJ1-2; possibly TRBD1 for D (5 bases). TRBV23-1 is annotated as an ORF whose role is uncertain. V lost 9 bases and J 5 bases, leaving 22 bases between the germline ends. The CDR3 runs 15 residues.

The chain links TRBV10-3 to TRBJ2-7, with TRBD1 matching 10 bases. V trimming: 6 bases; J trimming: 2 bases; junction bases outside the gene matches: 7. Germline values: CDR1 ENHRY, CDR2 SYGVKD. The CDR3 length is 15 residues. The CDR3 loop is CAISARDRGPYEQYF. The CDR3 bases are TGTGCCATCAGCGCCCGGGACAGGGGCCCCTACGAGCAGTACTTC.

This chain connects TRBV30 to TRBJ2-1; 12 bases agree with TRBD2. Germline V gives CDR1 GTSNPN, CDR2 SVGIG (reference sequence). V lost 2 bases to trimming and J lost 0 bases; unmatched junction nucleotides: 8. CDR3 length: 18 amino acids. The CDR3 DNA sequence: TGTGCCTGGAGTAAGTCTAGCGGGGGGGTATTCTCCTACAATGAGCAGTTCTTC. This codes for CAWSKSSGGVFSYNEQFF.

This clone has more than one count but fewer than ten. The CDR3 here is CASSRTSGYNEQFF. The CDR3 nucleotides read TGTGCCAGCAGCCGTACTAGCGGGTACAATGAGCAGTTCTTC. The J gene is TRBJ2-1, the V gene TRBV6-5, with TRBD2 matching over 9 bases. With 6 bases clipped from V and 4 bases from J, the junction kept 4 bases outside the gene matches. The CDR3 extends over 14 amino acids. CDR1 is MNHEY and CDR2 is SVGAGI in the germline V gene.

Ten or more counts support this clone. The genes are TRBV29-1 and TRBJ1-1, with D unclear. V gave up 3 bases and J gave up 1 base, with 3 bases separating them. The germline V gene encodes CDR1 SQVTM and CDR2 ANQGSEA. The CDR3 runs 11 residues. The CDR3 DNA reads TGCAGCGTTGACAAGAACACTGAAGCTTTCTTT. Amino acids: CSVDKNTEAFF.